This TCR beta chain derives from a study of T cell changes during pregnancy in multiple sclerosis. Sequenced by immunoSEQ multiplex PCR; TCRdb stores in-frame clones only, minus some. The data show about 64,000 clones, 90% seen once. CDR1 is SNHLY, CDR2 FYNNEI, per germline. V gave up 6 bases and J gave up 6 bases; unmatched junction bases: 15. The length of the CDR3 is 17 residues. The chain uses TRBV2 and TRBJ2-2, with TRBD1 matching 8 bases. This sample comprised peripheral blood, obtained in the second trimester of pregnancy. This clonotype originated in a female donor in good health, enrolled as a control in a pregnancy study. CDR3: CASRKNLDRARAGELFF. CDR3 bases: TGTGCCAGCAGAAAGAACCTGGACAGGGCCAGGGCCGGGGAGCTGTTTTTT.